The rows below give T cell receptor beta chains drawn from one sample of a study of blood T cell repertoires in COVID-19. Only in-frame clones appear in the TCRdb table, and some are missing; sequencing was by immunoSEQ multiplex PCR. The sample includes some 68,000 clones, 90% seen only once; the top ten take 0.52%. The sample taken for sequencing was peripheral blood. These receptor sequences come from a man over 45 with COVID-19, enrolled during active disease. Each CDR3 is given with its conserved first and last residue. A D gene is named only where the DNA matches it firmly. Some rows mark clone size as missing; the rest say once, few, many or name a class of expanded clone.

CDR3 DNA	CDR3 protein	D gene	V gene	J gene	clone size
TGTGCCAGCAGCACGTCGACAGGGAGCTCCTATAATTCACCCCTCCACTTT	CASSTSTGSSYNSPLHF	NA	TRBV21-1	TRBJ1-6	NA
TGTGCCAGCAGCTTGGTCACCGGACTAGTCTACGAGCAGTACTTC	CASSLVTGLVYEQYF	TRBD2	TRBV5-6	TRBJ2-7	NA
TGTGCTAGTGGCCCCTTCTCGGGACTAGCGTTGAATGAGCAGTTCTTC	CASGPFSGLALNEQFF	TRBD2	TRBV12-5	TRBJ2-1	once
TGTGCCAGCAGCCAAGTTATCCCCACAGATACGCAGTATTTT	CASSQVIPTDTQYF	NA	TRBV3-1/TRBV3-2	TRBJ2-3	NA
TGTGCCAGTAGTACTTCCTTGCCCAGTGAGCAGTTCTTC	CASSTSLPSEQFF	NA	TRBV19	TRBJ2-1	NA
TGTGCCAGCAGCTCGGGTAATGAGCAGTTCTTC	CASSSGNEQFF	NA	TRBV7-2	TRBJ2-1	once
TGTGCCAGCAGTACGAGGGAGAAGCAGTACTTC	CASSTREKQYF	NA	TRBV28	TRBJ2-7	NA
TGTGCCAGCAGCCAAACCTCGGGACACCCTTCGAATTCACCCCTCCACTTT	CASSQTSGHPSNSPLHF	NA	TRBV3-1/TRBV3-2	TRBJ1-6	NA
TGTGCCAGCAGTTACTTAGCGGGAGGGGTTTCAGATACGCAGTATTTT	CASSYLAGGVSDTQYF	TRBD2	TRBV6-5	TRBJ2-3	NA
TGTGCCACCAGCAGAGATCCGGGGAACACCGGGGAGCTGTTTTTT	CATSRDPGNTGELFF	NA	TRBV15	TRBJ2-2	NA
TGTGCCAGCTCACCGGGAGAGGAGTATAAGTTTTTT	CASSPGEEYKFF	NA	TRBV18	TRBJ1-4	NA
TGTGCCAGCTCACGCGGGGACAGAGACTATGGCTACACCTTC	CASSRGDRDYGYTF	TRBD1	TRBV18	TRBJ1-2	NA
TGCGCCAGCAGCCAAGATTTGCGACAGGGCATCGGCTATGGCTACACCTTC	CASSQDLRQGIGYGYTF	TRBD1	TRBV4-1	TRBJ1-2	NA
TGTGCCAGCAGTTCAGGTCTGGGTGGCTACACCTTC	CASSSGLGGYTF	NA	TRBV12-3/TRBV12-4	TRBJ1-2	NA
TGTGCCAGCTCGGTTGAAGTGAACACTGAAGCTTTCTTT	CASSVEVNTEAFF	NA	TRBV2	TRBJ1-1	NA
TGTGCCAGCAGCTTGGGGACAGGCTACAATGAGCAGTTCTTC	CASSLGTGYNEQFF	TRBD1	TRBV5-6	TRBJ2-1	NA
TGTGCCAGCAGCCCCGACATAGGGGGTGAAAAACTGTTTTTT	CASSPDIGGEKLFF	NA	TRBV6-5	TRBJ1-4	NA
TGTGCCAGCAGCTTAGGGGTTAGCGTCAATGAGCAGTTCTTC	CASSLGVSVNEQFF	NA	TRBV7-2	TRBJ2-1	NA
TGTGCCAGTAGTATGCGCGGGCAGCCTCTTAATCAGCCCCAGCATTTT	CASSMRGQPLNQPQHF	NA	TRBV19	TRBJ1-5	once
TGCGCCAGCAGTCAACCAAGGAGGGTTGGAAACACCATATATTTT	CASSQPRRVGNTIYF	NA	TRBV23-1	TRBJ1-3	NA
TGTGCCAGCAGCTTGGGACAAGAGGCCGAGCAGTACTTC	CASSLGQEAEQYF	NA	TRBV7-3	TRBJ2-7	NA
TGTGCCAGCAGCCAAGGGGGCAGGGAGACCCAGTACTTC	CASSQGGRETQYF	NA	TRBV4-2	TRBJ2-5	NA
TGTGCCAGCAGCCTACAGGGGGAGGGCTATGGCTACACCTTC	CASSLQGEGYGYTF	TRBD1	TRBV3-1/TRBV3-2	TRBJ1-2	NA
TGTGCCAGCAGCAAGGACAGGGACTATGGCTACACCTTC	CASSKDRDYGYTF	TRBD1	TRBV5-6	TRBJ1-2	NA
TGTGCCAGCAGTGCGGGAGCCTACAATGAGCAGTTCTTC	CASSAGAYNEQFF	NA	TRBV6-4	TRBJ2-1	NA
TGTGCCAGCTCGCGTTCAACAGGGAATACAGATACGCAGTATTTT	CASSRSTGNTDTQYF	NA	TRBV18	TRBJ2-3	once
TGTGCCAGCAGCTTAGTAGGGCCTAGCGGCCAGGGGGAGCAGTACTTC	CASSLVGPSGQGEQYF	NA	TRBV7-9	TRBJ2-7	NA
TGTGCCAGCTCCCGCGGACAGGGCACCGGGGAGCTGTTTTTT	CASSRGQGTGELFF	TRBD1	TRBV18	TRBJ2-2	NA
TGTGCCAGCGTTACTAGCGGGAGCGAGCAGTACTTC	CASVTSGSEQYF	TRBD2	TRBV28	TRBJ2-7	NA
TGCAGCGTTATACGGGGGGCCAGCTACGAGCAGTACTTC	CSVIRGASYEQYF	NA	TRBV29-1	TRBJ2-7	NA
TGTGCCAGCTCACCGGGACTAGCGGGAGCTACAGATACGCAGTATTTT	CASSPGLAGATDTQYF	TRBD2	TRBV18	TRBJ2-3	once
TGTGCCAGCAGCAAAGCGCCCAGGGGCCGCTACGAGCAGTACTTC	CASSKAPRGRYEQYF	NA	TRBV21-1	TRBJ2-7	NA
TGTGCCAGCAGCTTCAACTCAGGGGGCGAAGCTTTCTTT	CASSFNSGGEAFF	TRBD1	TRBV11-2	TRBJ1-1	NA
TGTGCCTGGAGTAATTGGGGGACAGACAATGAGCAGTTCTTC	CAWSNWGTDNEQFF	TRBD1	TRBV30	TRBJ2-1	NA
TGTGCCAGCAGCCAAGACCCAGGGGTCGGCTACGAGCAGTACTTC	CASSQDPGVGYEQYF	NA	TRBV14	TRBJ2-7	NA
TGCAGTGCTAGTCCTCCGGAGGGGCCCACCGGGGAGCTGTTTTTT	CSASPPEGPTGELFF	NA	TRBV20-1	TRBJ2-2	once
TGTGCCAGCACCAACCAAGGGGGCACCATATATTTT	CASTNQGGTIYF	NA	TRBV5-6	TRBJ1-3	NA